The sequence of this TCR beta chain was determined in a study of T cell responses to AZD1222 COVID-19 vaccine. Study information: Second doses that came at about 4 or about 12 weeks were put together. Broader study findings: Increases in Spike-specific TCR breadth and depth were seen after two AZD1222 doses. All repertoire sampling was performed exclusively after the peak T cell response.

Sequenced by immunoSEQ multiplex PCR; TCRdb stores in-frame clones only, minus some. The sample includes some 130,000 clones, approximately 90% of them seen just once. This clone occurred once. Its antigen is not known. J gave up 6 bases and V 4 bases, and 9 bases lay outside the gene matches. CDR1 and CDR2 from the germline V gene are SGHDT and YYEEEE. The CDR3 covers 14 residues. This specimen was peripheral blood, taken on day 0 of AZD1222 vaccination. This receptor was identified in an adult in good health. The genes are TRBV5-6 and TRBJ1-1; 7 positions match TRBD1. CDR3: CASSPRLGTAEAFF. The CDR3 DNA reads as TGTGCCAGCAGCCCTAGGTTGGGGACAGCTGAAGCTTTCTTT.